Following are 30 T cell receptor beta chains from one sample sequenced in a study of T cell responses to AZD1222 COVID-19 vaccine. The table came from immunoSEQ multiplex PCR; TCRdb's copy has only in-frame clones and leaves some out. The repertoire holds 120,000 or so clones, with roughly 89% as singletons. The sample here was peripheral blood, taken 28 days after the second AZD1222 dose. These receptors originate from an adult who received the AZD1222 COVID-19 vaccine.

This clone was counted a few times. The CDR3 protein is CASSYSWDRLSYEQYF. In nucleotides, the CDR3 is TGTGCCAGCAGTTACAGCTGGGACAGGCTCTCCTACGAGCAGTACTTC. V and J are TRBV6-2 or TRBV6-3 and TRBJ2-7; 8 bases are shared with TRBD1. From germline, CDR1 is MNHEY and CDR2 SVGEGT. CDR3 length: 16 residues. V dropped 2 bases and J dropped 0; count of bases not matched to a gene: 6.

This chain links TRBV28 with TRBJ1-1, with TRBD1 identical over 10 bases. The CDR3 consists of 17 residues. J lost 4 bases, V lost 5 bases, and 13 bases had no gene match. Germline V gene data show CDR1 as MDHEN and CDR2 as SYDVKM. In DNA form, the CDR3 reads TGTGCCAGCAGTCAGACAGGGGGCGTTTGGGGGGCCACTGAAGCTTTCTTT. Translated: CASSQTGGVWGATEAFF.

The chain uses TRBV5-4 and TRBJ2-5, with D perhaps matching TRBD2 (5 bases). There are 13 residues in the CDR3. Deletions cut 4 bases from V and 5 bases from J, with 12 bases between. In germline, CDR1 is SGHNT, CDR2 YYREEE (reference sequence). CDR3 protein: CASSLSSGETQYF. The DNA of the CDR3 is TGTGCCAGCAGCCTCTCCTCGGGGGAGACCCAGTACTTC.

In its sample, this clone was seen once. The chain recombines TRBV18 with TRBJ1-2; D gene unclear. V lost 2 bases, J lost 5 bases, and 18 bases lay in between. This CDR3 spans 16 amino acids. Looked up from germline, CDR1 is KGHSH and CDR2 is LQKENI. Here the CDR3 reads CASSPSEVRPEYGYTF. CDR3 sequence (DNA): TGTGCCAGCTCACCATCGGAAGTCAGGCCGGAATATGGCTACACCTTC.

This clone was observed a single time. Here the CDR3 reads CASSPHLGRANYGYTF. DNA for the CDR3: TGTGCCAGCAGCCCACACCTGGGAAGAGCTAACTATGGCTACACCTTC. This rearrangement joins TRBV3-1 (or the pseudogene TRBV3-2) to TRBJ1-2, with D unclear. Germline V CDR1 and CDR2: LGHDT, YNNKEL (reference sequence). V was shortened by 4 bases and J by 0 bases, with 15 bases between the two germline ends. The CDR3 runs 16 residues.

The gene calls are TRBV4-2 and TRBJ1-2; 8 nucleotides align to TRBD1. The germline V gene encodes CDR1 LGHNA and CDR2 YNFKEQ. The CDR3 is 17 residues long. Losses at the gene ends were 4 bases for V and 2 bases for J; bases not matched to a gene: 12. The CDR3 DNA is TGTGCCAGCAGCCTATTCGAGGGACAGGTAGAGAACTATGGCTACACCTTC. It codes for CASSLFEGQVENYGYTF.

The gene calls are TRBV5-1 and TRBJ1-1; TRBD1 aligns across 10 bases. Germline V gene lookup returns CDR1 SGHRS and CDR2 YFSETQ. The junction had 6 bases not matched to a gene; V was cut back by 2 bases and J by 2 bases. There are 16 residues in the CDR3. The CDR3 here is CASSFGQGVGNTEAFF. The CDR3 coding sequence is TGCGCCAGCAGCTTTGGACAGGGGGTGGGAAACACTGAAGCTTTCTTT. Combining the CDR3 with reference TRBV5-1 and TRBJ1-1 gives the whole variable domain KAGVTQTPRYLIKTRGQQVTLSCSPISGHRSVSWYQQTPGQGLQFLFEYFSETQRNKGNFPGRFSGRQFSNSRSEMNVSTLELGDSALYLCASSFGQGVGNTEAFFGQGTRLTVV.

This chain links TRBV19 with TRBJ2-5, with 9 bases that match TRBD1. The length of the CDR3 is 13 residues. With 8 bases clipped from V and 6 bases from J, the junction kept 7 bases outside the gene matches. CDR1 LNHDA and CDR2 SQIVND come from the germline V gene (reference sequence). In DNA, the CDR3 is TGTGCCAGTGGGGGACAGGGAGCAAAGACCCAGTACTTC. As protein: CASGGQGAKTQYF.

V gene TRBV7-2 combines with J gene TRBJ1-1; 7 positions match TRBD1. V gave up 4 bases and J gave up 5 bases; unmatched junction bases: 7. CDR1 is SGHTA and CDR2 is FQGNSA in the germline V gene. The CDR3 is made up of 14 amino acids. Written as DNA, the CDR3 is TGTGCCAGCAGCTCACAGGGGAGGTATACTGAAGCTTTCTTT. Protein product: CASSSQGRYTEAFF.

The V call is TRBV25-1, the J call TRBJ1-2; 9 bases are a match to TRBD1. Germline trimming cut 6 bases from V and 3 bases from J; bases unmatched to any gene: 5. The CDR3 extends over 14 amino acids. The germline V gene has CDR1 MGHDK and CDR2 SYGVNS. CDR3 residues: CASSAGTGHYGYTF. The CDR3 DNA sequence: TGTGCCAGCAGCGCCGGGACAGGGCACTATGGCTACACCTTC.

The chain couples TRBV4-1 to TRBJ2-5; TRBD2 aligns across 8 bases. CDR1 and CDR2 from the germline V gene are MGHRA and YSYEKL. CDR3 size: 15 residues. The J segment lost 5 bases and the V segment lost 4 bases, leaving 9 bases of the junction unmatched. CDR3 DNA: TGCGCCAGCAGCCCCCTTAGGTCTAGCGGGGAGACCCAGTACTTC. It is translated as CASSPLRSSGETQYF.

The chain uses TRBV7-9 and TRBJ2-7; TRBD1 aligns across 7 bases. Germline V lookup: CDR1 SEHNR, CDR2 FQNEAQ (reference sequence). Unmatched junction bases numbered 15, after V lost 8 bases and J lost 2 bases. CDR3 length equals 16 residues. CDR3 DNA: TGTGCCAGCGGATATCCACAGGGGATGGGGCCCTACGAGCAGTACTTC. Translated, it gives CASGYPQGMGPYEQYF.

The V gene is TRBV5-4, the J gene TRBJ1-2; 8 nucleotides agree with TRBD1. The germline V gene has CDR1 SGHNT and CDR2 YYREEE (reference sequence). V trimming: 0 bases; J trimming: 4 bases; junction bases outside the gene matches: 5. The CDR3 totals 15 residues. The CDR3 here is CASSLDYGQGYGYTF. The CDR3, as DNA: TGTGCCAGCAGCTTGGATTATGGACAGGGCTATGGCTACACCTTC.

There are many counts of this clone. The sample holds other DNA sequences that translate to the same CDR3. The V gene is TRBV6-1, the J gene TRBJ1-5; D gene ambiguous. This CDR3 contains 14 residues. From germline, CDR1 is MNHNS and CDR2 SASEGT. The ends were cut back, 3 bases at V and 1 base at J, with 7 bases in the middle. CDR3 residues: CASSDRWSNQPQHF. The CDR3 region has the DNA TGTGCCAGCAGTGATAGGTGGAGCAATCAGCCCCAGCATTTT.

This sequence joins TRBV5-1 and TRBJ1-1; D might be TRBD1 (5 bases). The CDR3 is made up of 15 amino acids. Trimming took 4 bases from V and 1 from J, leaving 14 bases between them. Germline-derived CDR1 and CDR2 are SGHRS and YFSETQ. In nucleotides, the CDR3 is TGCGCCAGCAGCCAATCCACAGGCTCGAACACTGAAGCTTTCTTT. Translating it yields CASSQSTGSNTEAFF.

For the CDR3, the DNA is TGTGCCAGCTCACCAGGGACAGGGAGATCTGGAAACACCATATATTTT. As protein: CASSPGTGRSGNTIYF. The chain combines TRBV18 with TRBJ1-3, with 9 bases fitting TRBD1. CDR1 and CDR2 (germline): KGHSH, LQKENI. CDR3 length: 16 amino acids. V trimming: 2 bases; J trimming: 1 base; junction bases outside the gene matches: 3.

The chain carries TRBV6-4 and TRBJ1-2; the match to TRBD1 covers 7 bases. Looked up from germline, CDR1 is MRHNA and CDR2 is SNTAGT. This CDR3 comprises 14 residues. Trimming cost V 2 bases and J 8 bases; bases outside gene matches: 8. The CDR3 spells CASSDPGQTNGYTF. DNA of the CDR3: TGTGCCAGCAGTGACCCGGGACAGACCAACGGCTACACCTTC.

V is TRBV21-1 and J is TRBJ1-1. TRBV21-1 is given as a pseudogene. The CDR3 spans 18 residues. The CDR3 sequence is CASSKERREELQNTEAFF. CDR3 DNA sequence: TGTGCCAGCAGCAAAGAAAGAAGGGAGGAGCTGCAGAACACTGAAGCTTTCTTT.

The genes are TRBV7-8 and TRBJ1-4, with 7 bases identical to TRBD1. CDR1 and CDR2 (germline): SGHVS, FQNEAQ. J lost 1 base, V lost 5 bases, and 10 bases had no gene match. The CDR3 contains 17 residues. Here the CDR3 DNA reads TGTGCCAGCAGCCCTCGGCCCGGGACAGTAACTAATGAAAAACTGTTTTTT. This translates into CASSPRPGTVTNEKLFF.

The chain employs TRBV4-1 and TRBJ1-5; 9 nucleotides line up with TRBD1. The V gene end was trimmed by 4 bases and the J gene end by 5 bases; junction bases not matched to a gene: 3. This CDR3 contains 14 residues. Per germline, CDR1 MGHRA and CDR2 YSYEKL. CDR3 loop: CASSPRQGDQPQHF. CDR3 DNA sequence: TGCGCCAGCAGCCCCAGACAGGGGGATCAGCCCCAGCATTTT.

The rearrangement uses TRBV7-8 and TRBJ1-4, with 7 bases fitting TRBD1. In germline, CDR1 is SGHVS, CDR2 FQNEAQ. With 6 bases clipped from V and 7 bases from J, the junction kept 8 bases outside the gene matches. CDR3 length: 14 residues. CDR3 loop: CASRQGLSSEKLFF. The CDR3 bases are TGTGCCAGCAGACAGGGGTTATCAAGTGAAAAACTGTTTTTT.

The V gene is TRBV2, the J gene TRBJ2-5; D uncertain. The V end lost 2 bases, the J end lost 5 bases, and 9 bases lay between the germline ends. Per germline, CDR1 SNHLY and CDR2 FYNNEI. There are 13 residues in the CDR3. The CDR3: CASSELRMETQYF. CDR3 coding DNA: TGTGCCAGCAGTGAACTGCGCATGGAGACCCAGTACTTC.

The chain joins TRBV2 to TRBJ1-2, with a possible D match to TRBD1 (6 bases). Germline values: CDR1 SNHLY, CDR2 FYNNEI. The CDR3 consists of 15 residues. Trimming shortened V by 7 bases and J by 0 bases, and 15 bases separated the two germline ends. The CDR3 loop is CASTTTGTPNYGYTF. CDR3 sequence (DNA): TGTGCCAGCACCACCACCGGGACACCTAACTATGGCTACACCTTC.

The chain carries TRBV14 and TRBJ2-3; 7 nucleotides line up with TRBD2. The V gene end was trimmed by 4 bases and the J gene end by 8 bases; junction bases not matched to a gene: 6. Germline values: CDR1 SGHDN, CDR2 FVKESK. The CDR3 has 13 amino acids. This chain's CDR3 is CASSPTVAGTQYF. CDR3 bases: TGTGCCAGCAGCCCCACCGTAGCGGGTACGCAGTATTTT.

Note on this clone: The junction departs from the called germline gene at one end, perhaps through a read error. The V call is TRBV3-1 (or the pseudogene TRBV3-2), the J call TRBJ2-7; 12 bases line up with TRBD1. This CDR3 is 14 amino acids long. CDR1 LGHDT and CDR2 YNNKEL come from the germline V gene (reference sequence). The CDR3 DNA follows: TGTGCCAGCAGCCAAAGGGCCGGGACAGGGGGCCTTCGCTTC. It yields the protein CASSQRAGTGGLRF.

This clone was seen once. V gene TRBV10-1 combines with J gene TRBJ1-6, with D possibly matching TRBD1 (5 bases). V shed 7 bases and J shed 1 base, with 17 bases lying between them. CDR1 and CDR2 from the germline V gene are WNHNN and SYGVQD (reference sequence). The CDR3 extends over 17 amino acids. The CDR3 loop reads CASTVSNGASYNSPLHF. The CDR3, as DNA: TGCGCCAGCACCGTGTCGAACGGGGCTTCCTATAATTCACCCCTCCACTTT.

The J gene is TRBJ2-2, the V gene TRBV19; TRBD1 agrees at 9 bases. The germline V gene has CDR1 LNHDA and CDR2 SQIVND (reference sequence). V lost 3 bases and J lost 6; bases outside the gene matches: 8. The CDR3 covers 16 residues. The CDR3 DNA sequence: TGTGCCAGTAGTATGGGGACAGGGAATTTACCCGGGGAGCTGTTTTTT. As protein: CASSMGTGNLPGELFF.

This chain joins TRBV5-1 and TRBJ2-2, with unresolved D. CDR3 length: 14 amino acids. Per germline, CDR1 SGHRS and CDR2 YFSETQ. Trimming removed 2 bases from V and 3 bases from J, with 8 bases in between. The CDR3 protein is CASSFFRDTGELFF. As DNA, the CDR3 is TGCGCCAGCAGCTTCTTCAGAGACACCGGGGAGCTGTTTTTT.

The chain recombines TRBV2 with TRBJ1-1; maybe TRBD1 (6 bases). Germline CDR1 reads SNHLY; CDR2 reads FYNNEI. Trimming took off 7 bases at V and 10 bases at J, with 16 bases between the two ends. This CDR3 comprises 12 residues. CDR3 sequence (DNA): TGTGCCAGCACTCTAGGGGGGACGATAGCTTTCTTT. This sequence encodes CASTLGGTIAFF.

The rearrangement links TRBV28 to TRBJ2-2; possibly TRBD2 for D (5 bases). Germline CDR1 MDHEN, CDR2 SYDVKM. V was pared by 7 bases and J by 6 bases, with 12 bases between. The CDR3 spans 13 residues. CDR3 sequence: CASTERASGELFF. The CDR3 DNA follows: TGTGCCAGCACCGAGAGGGCGTCCGGGGAGCTGTTTTTT.